What follows are 30 T cell receptor beta chains derived from one specimen sequenced in a study of post-analysis software for immune sequencing data. Findings of the study overall: Higher frequency in patients than in controls was seen for roughly five TRBV segments, with TRBV5-6, TRBV5-1 and TRBV20-1 among them.

Unique-molecular-identifier-tagged TCR beta cDNA libraries were used. Each CDR3 protein is one row after TCRdb ran MiXCR on the PCR reads. The sample contains about 500,000 distinct CDR3 sequences, roughly 45% of which appear only once. Their recognized antigens are unknown. The sequencing sample was made of blood. The receptor source for this set is a girl aged 5-17 years with multiple sclerosis.

The genes are TRBV20-1 and TRBJ1-2; a weak D match, TRBD1 (5 bases). The CDR3 contains 12 residues. Between the trimmed V and J ends, which lost 7 bases and 5 bases, there was a span of 14 bases. From germline, CDR1 is DFQATT and CDR2 SNEGSKA (reference sequence). CDR3 loop: CSGVREEYGYTF. The CDR3 region has the DNA TGCAGTGGTGTCAGGGAGGAGTATGGCTACACCTTC.

The J gene is TRBJ1-2, the V gene TRBV4-3; D is ambiguous. V dropped 0 bases and J dropped 0 bases, with 17 bases sitting between them. The CDR3 runs 18 residues. Germline V lookup: CDR1 LGHNA, CDR2 YSLEER. CDR3 residues: CASSQEYRGDPSNYGYTF. The CDR3 nucleotides read TGCGCCAGCAGCCAAGAATATAGAGGAGACCCGTCTAACTATGGCTACACCTTC.

This clonotype was seen just once. The rearrangement uses TRBV11-2 and TRBJ1-1, with D maybe TRBD1 (6 bases). This CDR3 region has 16 residues. CDR1 is SGHAT and CDR2 is FQNNGV in the germline V gene. V lost 1 base, J lost 1 base, and 13 bases lay in between. The CDR3 bases are TGTGCCAGCAGCTTAGCTCCGGCCAGGGGGAACACTGAAGCTTTCTTT. Translated: CASSLAPARGNTEAFF.

This chain connects TRBV20-1 to TRBJ1-2; no clear D gene. Between the trimmed V and J ends, which lost 1 base and 2 bases, there was a span of 11 bases. CDR1 is DFQATT and CDR2 is SNEGSKA in the germline V gene (reference sequence). The CDR3 has 14 residues. CDR3 in amino acids: CSARGISLNYGYTF. CDR3 DNA: TGCAGTGCTAGAGGGATCAGCCTAAACTATGGCTACACCTTC.

V usage is TRBV7-6 and J usage is TRBJ2-7; D not resolved. The CDR3 consists of 13 residues. V was trimmed by 3 bases and J by 3 bases, leaving 9 bases between them. Germline V gives CDR1 SGHVS, CDR2 FNYEAQ. The CDR3 spells CASSFGQRYEQYF. The CDR3 nucleotides read TGTGCCAGCAGCTTTGGGCAGCGCTACGAGCAGTACTTC.

This clonotype was recorded at least ten times. The chain employs TRBV20-1 and TRBJ2-3; 8 nucleotides agree with TRBD2. The CDR3 is 11 amino acids. The germline gives CDR1 DFQATT, CDR2 SNEGSKA (reference sequence). The CDR3: CSGRAGDTQYF. Here the CDR3 DNA reads TGCAGCGGGAGGGCGGGAGATACGCAGTATTTT.

The table lists this clonotype with a few counts. This chain uses TRBV12-3 or TRBV12-4 with TRBJ2-1, with 7 bases matching TRBD2. V was clipped by 10 bases and J by 0 bases; unmatched bases: 3. The CDR3 totals 13 residues. The CDR3 DNA reads TGTGCCACCCTAGCGGTCTCCTACAATGAGCAGTTCTTC. Translating it yields CATLAVSYNEQFF.

This clonotype was counted a few times. This rearrangement joins TRBV11-3 to TRBJ2-1; 7 bases line up with TRBD2. The CDR3 extends over 15 amino acids. Germline loops: CDR1 SGHNT, CDR2 YENEEA. V was clipped by 1 base and J by 8 bases; unmatched bases: 8. This CDR3 reads CASSLGREARDEQFF. DNA of the CDR3: TGTGCCAGCAGCTTAGGACGGGAGGCCCGCGATGAGCAGTTCTTC.

This clonotype was observed a handful of times. The J gene is TRBJ2-3, the V gene TRBV5-1; maybe TRBD2 (6 bases). CDR1 is SGHRS, CDR2 YFSETQ, per germline. Trimming shortened V by 0 bases and J by 4 bases, and 15 bases separated the two germline ends. The CDR3 is 16 residues long. The CDR3 sequence is CASSLAQGGRADTQYF. The CDR3 bases are TGCGCCAGCAGCTTGGCTCAGGGAGGTAGGGCAGATACGCAGTATTTT.

The sample holds a few counts of this clonotype. This chain links TRBV9 with TRBJ2-6; D is perhaps TRBD1 (6 bases). V lost 4 bases to trimming and J lost 2 bases, with 13 bases between them. The CDR3 is 16 amino acids. Germline V gene data show CDR1 as SGDLS and CDR2 as YYNGEE. CDR3 DNA sequence: TGTGCCAGCAGCTACGACAGGCGGACTGGGGCCAACGTCCTGACTTTC. Encoded protein: CASSYDRRTGANVLTF.

The CDR3 loop reads CASSEAGSEGYEQYF. The CDR3 DNA is TGTGCCAGCAGTGAAGCGGGTTCCGAGGGCTACGAGCAGTACTTC. The chain carries TRBV6-1 and TRBJ2-7, with D maybe TRBD2 (5 bases). Trimming pared 0 bases from V and 3 bases from J, leaving 12 bases between. This CDR3 has 15 amino acids. Germline CDR1 and CDR2: MNHNS and SASEGT.

This clonotype was seen a few times. This chain links TRBV20-1 with TRBJ2-7, with 10 bases identical to TRBD2. CDR3 length equals 15 residues. With 2 bases clipped from V and 1 base from J, the junction kept 5 bases outside the gene matches. Germline CDR1 and CDR2: DFQATT and SNEGSKA (reference sequence). The CDR3 nucleotides are TGCAGTGCTAGACATAGCGGGGGGACTTCCTACGAGCAGTACTTC. Encoded protein: CSARHSGGTSYEQYF.

Only a few counts were recorded for this clonotype. The rearrangement joins TRBV3-1 to TRBJ2-2, with D perhaps assigned TRBD1 or TRBD2 (5 bases each). The CDR3 runs 16 residues. V gave up 1 base and J gave up 4 bases, with 13 bases separating them. Germline values: CDR1 LGHDT, CDR2 YNNKEL (reference sequence). CDR3 sequence reads: CASSQVKGTATGELFF. The CDR3 nucleotides are TGTGCCAGCAGCCAAGTAAAGGGGACGGCCACCGGGGAGCTGTTTTTT.

This clonotype turned up a few times. The J gene is TRBJ2-1, the V gene TRBV12-3 or TRBV12-4; D ambiguous. V was pared by 5 bases and J by 8 bases, with 10 bases between. The CDR3 contains 12 residues. Here the CDR3 reads CASSHLRDEQFF. The CDR3 region has the DNA TGTGCCAGCAGTCACCTTAGAGATGAGCAGTTCTTC.

Written as DNA, the CDR3 is TGTGCCAGTAGTATGAGGGGTGACTCCTACAATGAGCAGTTCTTC. Residues: CASSMRGDSYNEQFF. This chain uses TRBV19 with TRBJ2-1; tentatively, D is TRBD1 or TRBD2 (5 bases each). Germline V CDR1 and CDR2: LNHDA, SQIVND (reference sequence). V was trimmed by 3 bases and J by 0 bases, leaving 9 bases between them. The CDR3 loop spans 15 amino acids.

This clonotype was found a few times. The chain carries TRBV6-2 or TRBV6-3 and TRBJ2-5; TRBD2 matches at 10 bases. This CDR3 has 16 residues. The V gene's germline CDR1 is MNHEY and CDR2 SVGEGT. V lost 3 bases to trimming and J lost 3 bases; unmatched junction nucleotides: 7. CDR3 sequence (DNA): TGTGCCAGCAGTTATCTAGCGGGAGCGTCCAAAGAGACCCAGTACTTC. Translated, it gives CASSYLAGASKETQYF.

The rearrangement uses TRBV4-1 and TRBJ1-4; D not certain. V gave up 1 base and J gave up 0 bases, with 12 bases separating them. The CDR3 consists of 17 residues. Germline values: CDR1 MGHRA, CDR2 YSYEKL. CDR3 protein: CASSQGVRAATNEKLFF. The CDR3 bases are TGCGCCAGCAGCCAAGGGGTTAGGGCAGCAACTAATGAAAAACTGTTTTTT.

This clonotype was seen a few times. CDR3 residues: CSARRTSGRTTDTQYF. CDR3 DNA sequence: TGCAGTGCTAGACGGACTAGCGGACGCACGACAGATACGCAGTATTTT. The rearrangement uses TRBV20-1 and TRBJ2-3; 10 bases line up with TRBD2. CDR1 DFQATT and CDR2 SNEGSKA come from the germline V gene (reference sequence). This CDR3 comprises 16 residues. V gave up 2 bases and J gave up 3 bases; unmatched junction bases: 8.

The V and J genes are TRBV20-1 and TRBJ1-2; D not certain. From germline, CDR1 is DFQATT and CDR2 SNEGSKA (reference sequence). The CDR3 sequence is 15 residues long. The V end lost 0 bases, the J end lost 8 bases, and 19 bases lay between the germline ends. CDR3 coding DNA: TGCAGTGCTAGAGAGCAACGCTCCACAAAGGGCGGCTACACCTTC. It is translated as CSAREQRSTKGGYTF.

V gene TRBV15 combines with J gene TRBJ1-4; a possible D gene is TRBD1 (5 bases). Trimming stripped 0 bases from V and 5 bases from J, with 10 bases between. Germline CDR1 is LNHNV and CDR2 is YYDKDF (reference sequence). The CDR3 contains 15 residues. CDR3 sequence reads: CATSRDGEGNEKLFF. The CDR3 bases are TGTGCCACCAGCAGAGATGGGGAGGGGAATGAAAAACTGTTTTTT.

This clonotype has a handful of counts. This chain joins TRBV10-2 and TRBJ2-1; 9 bases match TRBD2. With 4 bases clipped from V and 5 bases from J, the junction kept 6 bases outside the gene matches. Germline CDR1 reads WSHSY; CDR2 reads SAAADI. The CDR3 runs 15 residues. CDR3 protein: CASSVSGSGNNEQFF. CDR3 in DNA: TGCGCCAGCAGTGTTAGCGGGAGCGGCAACAATGAGCAGTTCTTC.

The V call is TRBV13, the J call TRBJ2-7; possibly TRBD2 for D (7 bases). Trimming cost V 2 bases and J 3 bases, with 17 bases left between them. This CDR3 has 16 amino acids. Germline CDR1 is PRHDT and CDR2 is FYEKMQ (reference sequence). The CDR3 nucleotides read TGTGCCAGCAGCTTAAGGGGGGGAGGGGGTAACTACGAGCAGTACTTC. Translated: CASSLRGGGGNYEQYF.

There are a few counts of this clonotype. The chain carries TRBV4-2 and TRBJ2-3; unclear D gene. V shed 3 bases and J shed 0 bases, with 13 bases lying between them. The CDR3 covers 16 residues. CDR1 and CDR2 (germline): LGHNA, YNFKEQ. CDR3 bases: TGTGCCAGCAGCCAGAACCCGGCTTCTAGCACAGATACGCAGTATTTT. This codes for CASSQNPASSTDTQYF.

In its sample, this clonotype was seen once. The chain couples TRBV4-3 to TRBJ2-5; 9 nucleotides agree with TRBD1. The ends lost 1 base at V and 11 bases at J; junction bases unmatched: 8. The CDR3 consists of 14 residues. CDR1 is LGHNA and CDR2 is YSLEER in the germline V gene. In DNA form, the CDR3 reads TGCGCCAGCAGCCAAGGACAGGGGGGTAGTGAGCAGTACTTC. Protein sequence: CASSQGQGGSEQYF.

The V call is TRBV12-3 or TRBV12-4, the J call TRBJ1-1, with a possible D match to TRBD1 (5 bases). V was trimmed by 5 bases and J by 1 base, leaving 14 bases between them. The CDR3 spans 15 residues. The DNA of the CDR3 is TGTGCCAGCAGTCTTACAGGACCTGGGAACACTGAAGCTTTCTTT. Amino acid sequence: CASSLTGPGNTEAFF.

This clonotype was seen a handful of times. The chain has TRBV10-3 and TRBJ1-1, with D possibly matching TRBD1 (5 bases). The CDR3 length is 13 residues. Germline V lookup: CDR1 ENHRY, CDR2 SYGVKD. Deletions cut 7 bases from V and 3 bases from J, with 12 bases between. Here the CDR3 DNA reads TGTGCCATCACGGGGACGAATTACACTGAAGCTTTCTTT. Translating gives CAITGTNYTEAFF.

This clonotype appeared a few times. J is TRBJ1-2 and V is TRBV6-1; the match to TRBD1 covers 11 bases. The length of the CDR3 is 15 residues. Germline CDR1 is MNHNS and CDR2 is SASEGT. The V and J ends lost 6 bases and 3 bases, in that order; junction bases with no gene match: 6. The CDR3 loop reads CASSPRTGGDYGYTF. CDR3 nucleotides: TGTGCCAGCAGCCCTCGGACAGGGGGCGACTATGGCTACACCTTC.

As DNA, the CDR3 is TGTGCCAGCAGTACAGAACAGGCGAACACTGAAGCTTTCTTT. Encoded protein: CASSTEQANTEAFF. V usage is TRBV27 and J usage is TRBJ1-1; TRBD1 is a possible D gene (5 bases). Germline lookup yields CDR1 MNHEY and CDR2 SMNVEV (reference sequence). The length of the CDR3 is 14 residues. Trimming took off 5 bases at V and 1 base at J, with 11 bases between the two ends.

This clonotype was found a few times. The CDR3: CSALDRDMLSYNEQFF. The CDR3 DNA sequence: TGCAGTGCTCTGGACAGAGATATGCTCTCCTACAATGAGCAGTTCTTC. This chain links TRBV20-1 with TRBJ2-1, with a weak D call TRBD1 (6 bases). The CDR3 contains 16 residues. The germline gives CDR1 DFQATT, CDR2 SNEGSKA (reference sequence). Deletions cut 5 bases from V and 0 bases from J, with 17 bases between.

J is TRBJ2-1 and V is TRBV20-1, with 11 nucleotides matching TRBD2. The germline gives CDR1 DFQATT, CDR2 SNEGSKA (reference sequence). V lost 1 base to trimming and J lost 9 bases; unmatched junction nucleotides: 14. The CDR3 spans 17 residues. CDR3 in amino acids: CSARGGGTSGSSSEQFF. DNA for the CDR3: TGCAGTGCTAGAGGTGGAGGAACTAGCGGGAGTAGTAGTGAGCAGTTCTTC.